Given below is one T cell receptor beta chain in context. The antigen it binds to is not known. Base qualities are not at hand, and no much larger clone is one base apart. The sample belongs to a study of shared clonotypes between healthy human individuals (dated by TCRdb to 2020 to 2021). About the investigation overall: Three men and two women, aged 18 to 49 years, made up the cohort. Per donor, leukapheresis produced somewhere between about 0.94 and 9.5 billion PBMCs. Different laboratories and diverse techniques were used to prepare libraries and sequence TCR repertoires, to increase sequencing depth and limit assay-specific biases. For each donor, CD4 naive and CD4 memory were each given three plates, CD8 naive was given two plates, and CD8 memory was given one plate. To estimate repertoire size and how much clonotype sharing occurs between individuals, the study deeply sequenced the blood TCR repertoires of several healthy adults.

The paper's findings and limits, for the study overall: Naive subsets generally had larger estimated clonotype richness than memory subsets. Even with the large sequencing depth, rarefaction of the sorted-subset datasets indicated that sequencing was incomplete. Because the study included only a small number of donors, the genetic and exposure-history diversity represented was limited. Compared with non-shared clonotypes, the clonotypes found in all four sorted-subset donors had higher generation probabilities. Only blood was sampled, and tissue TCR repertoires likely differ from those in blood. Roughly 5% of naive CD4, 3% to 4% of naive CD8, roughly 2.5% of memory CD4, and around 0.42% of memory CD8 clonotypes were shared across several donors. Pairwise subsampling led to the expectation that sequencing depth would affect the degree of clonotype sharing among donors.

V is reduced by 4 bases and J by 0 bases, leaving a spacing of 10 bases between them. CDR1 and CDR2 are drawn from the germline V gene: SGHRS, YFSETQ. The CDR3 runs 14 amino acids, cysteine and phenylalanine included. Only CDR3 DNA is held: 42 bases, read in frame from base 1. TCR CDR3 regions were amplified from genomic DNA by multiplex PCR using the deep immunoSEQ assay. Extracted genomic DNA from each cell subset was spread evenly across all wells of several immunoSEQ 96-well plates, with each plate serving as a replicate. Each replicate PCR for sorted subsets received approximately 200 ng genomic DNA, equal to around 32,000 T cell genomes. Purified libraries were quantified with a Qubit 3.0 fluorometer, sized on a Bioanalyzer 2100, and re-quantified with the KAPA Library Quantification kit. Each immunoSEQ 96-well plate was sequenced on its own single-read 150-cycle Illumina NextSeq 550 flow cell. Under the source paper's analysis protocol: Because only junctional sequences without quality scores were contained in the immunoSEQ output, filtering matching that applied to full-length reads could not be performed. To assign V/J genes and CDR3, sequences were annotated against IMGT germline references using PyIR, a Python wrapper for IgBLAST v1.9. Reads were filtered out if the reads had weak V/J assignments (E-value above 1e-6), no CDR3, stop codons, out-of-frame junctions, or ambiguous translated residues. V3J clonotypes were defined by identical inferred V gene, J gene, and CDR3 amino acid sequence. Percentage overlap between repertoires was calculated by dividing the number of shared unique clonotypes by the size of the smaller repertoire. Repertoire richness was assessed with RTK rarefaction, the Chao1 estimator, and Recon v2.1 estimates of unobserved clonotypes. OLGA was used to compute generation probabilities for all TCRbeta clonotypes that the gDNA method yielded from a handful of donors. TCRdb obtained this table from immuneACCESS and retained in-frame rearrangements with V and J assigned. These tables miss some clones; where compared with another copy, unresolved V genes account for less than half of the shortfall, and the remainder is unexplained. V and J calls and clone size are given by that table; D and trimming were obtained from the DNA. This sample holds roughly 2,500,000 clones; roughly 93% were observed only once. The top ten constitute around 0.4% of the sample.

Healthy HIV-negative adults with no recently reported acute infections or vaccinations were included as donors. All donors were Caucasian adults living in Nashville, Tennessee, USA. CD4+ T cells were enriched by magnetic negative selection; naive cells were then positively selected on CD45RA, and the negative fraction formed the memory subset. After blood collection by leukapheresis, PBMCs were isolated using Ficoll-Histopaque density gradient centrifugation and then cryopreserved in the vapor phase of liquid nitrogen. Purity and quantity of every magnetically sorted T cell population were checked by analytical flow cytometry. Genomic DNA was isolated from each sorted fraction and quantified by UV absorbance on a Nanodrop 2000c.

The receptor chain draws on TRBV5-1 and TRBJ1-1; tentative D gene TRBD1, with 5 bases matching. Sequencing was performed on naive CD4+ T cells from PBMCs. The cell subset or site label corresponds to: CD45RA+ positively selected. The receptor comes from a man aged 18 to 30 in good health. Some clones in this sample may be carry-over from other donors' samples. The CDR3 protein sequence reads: CASSGTLVNTEAFF. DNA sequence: TGCGCCAGCAGCGGGACCCTGGTGAACACTGAAGCTTTCTTT.